The count of the clone carrying this T cell receptor (beta chain) is one. The antigen is not known. This entry belongs to a study of vaccination and CD4 T cells after COVID-19. The germline V and J ends were trimmed by 6 bases and 7 bases, with 6 bases remaining between them. Germline V CDR1 and CDR2: SNHLY, FYNNEI. This CDR3 has 10 residues. As to treatment: roughly ten-day PBMC culture with coronavirus spike peptide pools or control peptides (ViraFEST assay). The Oncomine TCR Beta short-read assay sequenced DNA from cultured CD4+ T cells. TCRdb fed the PCR reads into MiXCR, producing one record per CDR3 protein. Of some 22,000 distinct CDR3 sequences detected, roughly 65% appear once; the ten largest clones hold roughly a fifth.

V and J are TRBV2 and TRBJ1-1; no firm D call. Sequences were derived from CD4+ T cells from blood, cultured in vitro, sampled after SARS-CoV-2 vaccination. This clonotype was sampled from a human donor who received a COVID-19 vaccine. CDR3 loop: CASSGIEAFF. Here the CDR3 DNA reads TGTGCCAGCAGCGGGATTGAAGCTTTCTTT.